A single sample is the source of the 18 T cell receptor beta chains below, sequenced in a study of blood T cell repertoires in COVID-19. Sequencing used immunoSEQ multiplex PCR; TCRdb keeps in-frame clones, though not all of them. The table includes 210,000 or so clones, more than 75% detected once. The sequenced sample was PBMCs or T cells enriched from blood (not recorded which). Source of these receptors: a woman aged 40 to 50 with acute COVID-19.

V gene TRBV24-1 combines with J gene TRBJ2-7; a possible D gene is TRBD2 (8 bases). Trimming removed 8 bases from V and 5 bases from J, with 15 bases in between. CDR3 length: 13 residues. The V gene's germline CDR1 is KGHDR and CDR2 SFDVKD. CDR3: CATITGGGNEQYF. The CDR3 DNA is TGTGCCACCATCACGGGAGGGGGCAACGAGCAGTACTTC.

This clone was observed a few times. This chain connects TRBV20-1 to TRBJ2-4; maybe TRBD2 (5 bases). V lost 3 bases to trimming and J lost 0 bases, with 18 bases between them. This CDR3 has 17 residues. Germline V gives CDR1 DFQATT, CDR2 SNEGSKA (reference sequence). The CDR3 DNA sequence: TGCAGTGCTAGTTTCGGGGTGGCCTGGATAGCCAAAAACATTCAGTACTTC. It specifies CSASFGVAWIAKNIQYF.

The chain links TRBV28 to TRBJ2-7, with D unresolved. The V and J ends lost 3 bases and 3 bases respectively, with 12 bases between them. This CDR3 has 14 residues. Germline V CDR1 and CDR2: MDHEN, SYDVKM. The CDR3 DNA follows: TGTGCCAGCAGTTTGCAACCAAGAGACTACGAGCAGTACTTC. Protein sequence: CASSLQPRDYEQYF.

The V gene is TRBV29-1, the J gene TRBJ1-5; 9 positions agree with TRBD1. In germline, CDR1 is SQVTM, CDR2 ANQGSEA. The CDR3 contains 12 residues. Trimming at V came to 5 bases and at J to 5 bases, leaving 1 base not matched to a gene. The CDR3 bases are TGCAGCGTTAGACAGGGGGATCAGCCCCAGCATTTT. As protein: CSVRQGDQPQHF.

The chain has TRBV28 and TRBJ1-1, with 11 bases lining up with TRBD1. V shed 2 bases and J 4 bases; nucleotides not matched to a gene: 9. This CDR3 contains 17 residues. CDR1 MDHEN and CDR2 SYDVKM come from the germline V gene. The DNA for the CDR3 is TGTGCCAGCAGTTTACCCGGACAGGGGGCGAGTGGCACTGAAGCTTTCTTT. It yields the protein CASSLPGQGASGTEAFF.

The chain carries TRBV23-1 and TRBJ2-1; a possible D gene is TRBD2 (6 bases). TRBV23-1 is flagged as an ORF with uncertain function. CDR3 size: 15 residues. Trimming cost V 7 bases and J 8 bases, with 21 bases left between them. CDR3 in DNA: TGCGCCAGCACTCCACCCTTTGGCTGGGGGGATGAGCAGTTCTTC. It encodes CASTPPFGWGDEQFF.

This chain's CDR3 is CATSDLQGTNYGYTF. Written as DNA, the CDR3 is TGTGCCACCAGTGATTTGCAGGGTACTAACTATGGCTACACCTTC. This chain links TRBV24-1 with TRBJ1-2; D might be TRBD1 (5 bases). The CDR3 is 15 residues long. The V gene's germline CDR1 is KGHDR and CDR2 SFDVKD. The ends were cut back, 0 bases at V and 0 bases at J, with 7 bases in the middle.

The chain is built from TRBV19 and TRBJ2-7; 9 bases agree with TRBD1. Trimming took 6 bases from V and 2 from J; bases not matched to a gene: 5. Germline V lookup: CDR1 LNHDA, CDR2 SQIVND (reference sequence). CDR3 size: 14 residues. CDR3 region: CASRAGTGTYEQYF. Here the CDR3 DNA reads TGTGCCAGTAGAGCCGGGACAGGGACCTACGAGCAGTACTTC.

The CDR3 DNA is TGTGCCAGCAGCCTGACGGCAGGGCCCGGCTACACCTTC. Its protein is CASSLTAGPGYTF. This chain joins TRBV7-9 and TRBJ1-2, with D possibly TRBD1 on 5 matching bases. The CDR3 is 13 amino acids. V lost 5 bases, J lost 8 bases, and 15 bases lay in between. Germline CDR1 SEHNR, CDR2 FQNEAQ (reference sequence).

The rearrangement links TRBV21-1 to TRBJ1-5; the table's D call of TRBD1 was not tested on the DNA. TRBV21-1 is listed as a pseudogene. The CDR3 totals 18 residues. CDR3 amino acids: CASSKPPSRQGQDQPQHF. In DNA, the CDR3 is TGTGCCAGCAGCAAACCCCCTTCTCGACAGGGGCAGGATCAGCCCCAGCATTTT.

The chain employs TRBV4-3 and TRBJ2-7; D possibly corresponds to TRBD1 (5 bases). This CDR3 contains 16 residues. V lost 3 bases and J 0 bases, leaving 15 bases between the germline ends. Germline-derived CDR1 and CDR2 are LGHNA and YSLEER. CDR3: CASSQARTPRSYEQYF. The CDR3 region has the DNA TGCGCCAGCAGCCAGGCCCGGACACCTCGCTCCTACGAGCAGTACTTC.

The V call is TRBV18, the J call TRBJ1-5; D is ambiguous. The germline V gene encodes CDR1 KGHSH and CDR2 LQKENI. There are 16 residues in the CDR3. Trimming cost V 2 bases and J 6 bases, with 17 bases left between them. The CDR3 reads CASSPRREARGQPQHF. The CDR3 DNA reads as TGTGCCAGCTCACCAAGGAGGGAGGCTCGCGGTCAGCCCCAGCATTTT.

The chain combines TRBV7-2 with TRBJ2-1, with D perhaps matching TRBD2 (5 bases). Trimming cost V 5 bases and J 7 bases, with 9 bases left between them. CDR1 is SGHTA and CDR2 is FQGNSA in the germline V gene. The CDR3 sequence is 12 residues long. This CDR3 is CASSPSQNEQFF. The CDR3 DNA reads as TGTGCCAGCAGCCCTAGCCAAAATGAGCAGTTCTTC. The complete variable domain, with remaining parts taken from reference TRBV7-2 and TRBJ2-1, reads GAGVSQSPSNKVTEKGKDVELRCDPISGHTALYWYRQSLGQGLEFLIYFQGNSAPDKSGLPSDRFSAERTGGSVSTLTIQRTQQEDSAVYLCASSPSQNEQFFGPGTRLTVL.

V usage is TRBV4-3 and J usage is TRBJ2-3; possible D gene TRBD2, 5 bases. The V end was cut by 2 bases, the J end by 0 bases, with 12 bases between. Germline V gives CDR1 LGHNA, CDR2 YSLEER. This CDR3 has 16 residues. The CDR3 coding sequence is TGCGCCAGCAGCCAAATTGTGGACTTCAGCACAGATACGCAGTATTTT. Its protein is CASSQIVDFSTDTQYF.

V and J are TRBV7-9 and TRBJ2-7; D remains ambiguous. The CDR3 extends over 14 amino acids. V lost 0 bases and J 2 bases, leaving 8 bases between the germline ends. The germline V gene encodes CDR1 SEHNR and CDR2 FQNEAQ (reference sequence). The CDR3 bases are TGTGCCAGCAGCTTAGCGGGCCAGCCCTACGAGCAGTACTTC. Translation gives CASSLAGQPYEQYF. Using reference TRBV7-9 and TRBJ2-7 for the parts outside the CDR3, the full variable domain is DTGVSQNPRHKITKRGQNVTFRCDPISEHNRLYWYRQTLGQGPEFLTYFQNEAQLEKSRLLSDRFSAERPKGSFSTLEIQRTEQGDSAMYLCASSLAGQPYEQYFGPGTRLTVT.

The V and J genes are TRBV5-4 and TRBJ1-2, with 10 positions matching TRBD1. This CDR3 is 15 amino acids long. The V gene's germline CDR1 is SGHNT and CDR2 YYREEE (reference sequence). V dropped 0 bases and J dropped 3; count of bases not matched to a gene: 2. The CDR3 region is CASSLVGTGDYGYTF. The DNA of the CDR3 is TGTGCCAGCAGCTTGGTGGGGACAGGGGACTATGGCTACACCTTC.

This chain links TRBV5-4 with TRBJ1-1, with 10 bases identical to TRBD1. Trimming took 4 bases from V and 4 from J; bases not matched to a gene: 10. CDR1 is SGHNT and CDR2 is YYREEE in the germline V gene (reference sequence). The CDR3 runs 16 residues. The CDR3 bases are TGTGCCAGCAGCGCCCGGGACAGGGGAGTAGGCACTGAAGCTTTCTTT. Amino acids: CASSARDRGVGTEAFF.

V is TRBV5-6 and J is TRBJ2-1; tentative D call: TRBD1 (5 bases). Between the trimmed V and J ends, which lost 4 bases and 0 bases, there was a span of 14 bases. This CDR3 is built from 16 residues. The germline gives CDR1 SGHDT, CDR2 YYEEEE. As DNA, the CDR3 is TGTGCCAGCAGCCCATACAGGTCAAGCTCCTACAATGAGCAGTTCTTC. This encodes CASSPYRSSSYNEQFF.